The sequence of this T cell receptor (beta chain) was determined in a study of cytomegalovirus exposure and HLA in healthy donors. Findings of the study overall: Confirmation was obtained in vitro that three CMV-associated chains are specific for CMV antigens.

In the PCR, 60 Vbeta and 13 Jbeta primers were used. Method: immunoSEQ multiplex PCR; TCRdb's copy keeps in-frame clones and lacks some. Altogether 55,000 to 70,000 clones are present, around 74% being singletons, with the ten largest covering roughly 11%. Germline assignment: CDR1 SGHRS and CDR2 YFSETQ. This CDR3 contains 13 residues. V lost 4 bases to trimming and J lost 3 bases, with 10 bases between them. In regard to this clone: Its antigen remains unknown.

The sequencing input was PBMCs. The chain joins TRBV5-1 to TRBJ1-1; possibly TRBD1 for D (5 bases). The origin of this receptor is a woman aged 60 to 75 in good health and CMV-seropositive. The CDR3 reads CASSPDTDTEAFF. The CDR3 DNA sequence: TGCGCCAGCAGCCCGGACACGGACACTGAAGCTTTCTTT.